These 9 T cell receptor beta chains were all obtained from the same sample, sequenced in a study of T cell responses to AZD1222 COVID-19 vaccine. Here immunoSEQ multiplex PCR was the method, and the copy in TCRdb shows in-frame clones only, minus some. The table shows around 69,000 clones, with less than 90% occurring only once. The sample here was peripheral blood, taken on day 0 of AZD1222 vaccination. All receptors derive from an adult in good health.

The table lists this clone with a count of one. The chain couples TRBV13 to TRBJ2-2, with 12 bases identical to TRBD1. The CDR3 contains 15 residues. V lost 3 bases, J lost 7 bases, and 3 bases stayed unmatched. Germline V lookup: CDR1 PRHDT, CDR2 FYEKMQ (reference sequence). The DNA for the CDR3 is TGTGCCAGCAGCTTGGGGACAGGGGGCGTCGGGGAGCTGTTTTTT. Protein sequence: CASSLGTGGVGELFF. Combining the CDR3 with reference TRBV13 and TRBJ2-2 gives the whole variable domain AAGVIQSPRHLIKEKRETATLKCYPIPRHDTVYWYQQGPGQDPQFLISFYEKMQSDKGSIPDRFSAQQFSDYHSELNMSSLELGDSALYFCASSLGTGGVGELFFGEGSRLTVL.

The CDR3 DNA is TGTGCCTGGAGCCCTCTGCTCGCAACTAATGAAAAACTGTTTTTT. Its protein is CAWSPLLATNEKLFF. The J gene is TRBJ1-4, the V gene TRBV30, with D unresolved. The CDR3 spans 15 residues. The ends were cut back, 3 bases at V and 0 bases at J, with 11 bases in the middle. Looked up from germline, CDR1 is GTSNPN and CDR2 is SVGIG (reference sequence). The full variable domain, completed using reference TRBV30 and TRBJ1-4, is SQTIHQWPATLVQPVGSPLSLECTVEGTSNPNLYWYRQAAGRGLQLLFYSVGIGQISSEVPQNLSASRPQDRQFILSSKKLLLSDSGFYLCAWSPLLATNEKLFFGSGTQLSVL.

By share, this clone counts as medium-sized. This sequence joins TRBV19 and TRBJ1-1; D is unclear. Between the trimmed V and J ends, which lost 3 bases and 4 bases, there was a span of 12 bases. Germline V gene data show CDR1 as LNHDA and CDR2 as SQIVND (reference sequence). The CDR3 is made up of 14 amino acids. The CDR3 protein is CASSIVWGSTEAFF. As DNA, the CDR3 is TGTGCCAGTAGTATTGTATGGGGATCCACTGAAGCTTTCTTT.

The chain has TRBV7-6 and TRBJ1-4; 10 bases line up with TRBD1. The V gene end was trimmed by 4 bases and the J gene end by 8 bases; junction bases not matched to a gene: 4. From germline, CDR1 is SGHVS and CDR2 FNYEAQ. This CDR3 has 14 amino acids. CDR3 protein: CASSSGQGKEKLFF. The CDR3, as DNA: TGTGCCAGCAGCTCGGGACAGGGGAAGGAAAAACTGTTTTTT.

The J gene is TRBJ2-2, the V gene TRBV5-1; D is uncertain. CDR3 length: 17 amino acids. Trimming shortened V by 0 bases and J by 0 bases, and 12 bases separated the two germline ends. In germline, CDR1 is SGHRS, CDR2 YFSETQ. The CDR3 nucleotides read TGCGCCAGCAGCTTGGAAGTCAGTCGGCCGAACACCGGGGAGCTGTTTTTT. It yields the protein CASSLEVSRPNTGELFF.

This chain uses TRBV7-8 with TRBJ1-4, with TRBD1 as a possible D gene (6 bases). Germline V gene lookup returns CDR1 SGHVS and CDR2 FQNEAQ. Deletions cut 5 bases from V and 7 bases from J, with 17 bases between. The CDR3 is made up of 15 amino acids. The CDR3 DNA reads TGTGCCAGCAGCCCGCAGGGGTACGCGACTGAAAAACTGTTTTTT. Translation: CASSPQGYATEKLFF.

The chain is built from TRBV10-1 and TRBJ2-1; TRBD1 is a possible D gene (6 bases). In germline, CDR1 is WNHNN, CDR2 SYGVQD (reference sequence). The V end was cut by 2 bases, the J end by 0 bases, with 14 bases between. There are 17 residues in the CDR3. DNA for the CDR3: TGCGCCAGCAGTGAGCTAGGGACATCTAGCTCCTACAATGAGCAGTTCTTC. Protein: CASSELGTSSSYNEQFF.

This clone is a singleton in its sample. The V and J genes are TRBV6-4 and TRBJ1-6; D perhaps matches TRBD1 (6 bases). Trimming shortened V by 6 bases and J by 8 bases, and 17 bases separated the two germline ends. The length of the CDR3 is 15 residues. Germline CDR1 MRHNA, CDR2 SNTAGT. The CDR3 loop reads CASSPTGREDSPLHF. The CDR3 DNA reads TGTGCCAGCAGCCCCACAGGGAGAGAGGATTCACCCCTCCACTTT.

The chain combines TRBV4-3 with TRBJ2-6; the D is unclear. Germline V gene lookup returns CDR1 LGHNA and CDR2 YSLEER. This CDR3 has 16 residues. V shed 3 bases and J shed 0 bases, with 9 bases lying between them. CDR3 DNA: TGCGCCAGCAGCCACCGACGCCCCTCTGGGGCCAACGTCCTGACTTTC. Its translation: CASSHRRPSGANVLTF.